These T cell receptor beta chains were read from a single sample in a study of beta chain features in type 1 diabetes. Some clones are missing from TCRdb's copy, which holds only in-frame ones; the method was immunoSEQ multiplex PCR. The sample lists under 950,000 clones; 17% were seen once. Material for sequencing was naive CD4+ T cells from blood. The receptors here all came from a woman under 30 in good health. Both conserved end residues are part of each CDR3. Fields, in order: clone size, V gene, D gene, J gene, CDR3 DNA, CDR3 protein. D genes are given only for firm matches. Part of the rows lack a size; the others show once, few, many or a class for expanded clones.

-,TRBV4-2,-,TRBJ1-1,TGTGCCAGCAGCCAAGTCTCCCGGACAAAGGCTGAAGCTTTCTTT,CASSQVSRTKAEAFF
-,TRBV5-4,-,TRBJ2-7,TGTGCCAGCAGCTCGGAGACTAGGTCGGCCGAGCAGTACTTC,CASSSETRSAEQYF
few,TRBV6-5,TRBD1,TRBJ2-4,TGTGCCAGCAGTTCGGGACAGGGCTACATTCAGTACTTC,CASSSGQGYIQYF
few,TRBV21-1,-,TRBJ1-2,TGTGCCAGCAGCACCTTCGGGACGGTCTATGGCTACACCTTC,CASSTFGTVYGYTF
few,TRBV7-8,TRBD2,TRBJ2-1,TGTGCCAGCAGCCCCCGGACTAGCGGGTCCTACAATGAGCAGTTCTTC,CASSPRTSGSYNEQFF
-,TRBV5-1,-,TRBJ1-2,TGCGCCAGCAGCCAGGGACCCGTCGGGGGCTACACCTTC,CASSQGPVGGYTF
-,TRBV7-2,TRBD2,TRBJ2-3,TGTGCCAGCAGCTTAGCGGGAGGGCCCCCCGATACGCAGTATTTT,CASSLAGGPPDTQYF
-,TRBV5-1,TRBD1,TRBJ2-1,TGCGCCAGCAGCTTGCCGGACCAAAGGACAGGGAGGTCCTACAATGAGCAGTTCTTC,CASSLPDQRTGRSYNEQFF
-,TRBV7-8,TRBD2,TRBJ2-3,TGTGCCAGCAGCTGGGGACCTCAGGGCGGGAGAAAATATACGCAGTATTTT,CASSWGPQGGRKYTQYF
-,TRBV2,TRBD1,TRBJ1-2,TGTGCCAGTCAACCAAACAGGGGAGGAGACTATGGCTACACCTTC,CASQPNRGGDYGYTF
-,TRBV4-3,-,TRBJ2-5,TGCGCCAGCAGCCAAGAGGAAGGGCGGGAGACCCAGTACTTC,CASSQEEGRETQYF
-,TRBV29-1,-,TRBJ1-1,TGCAGCGTTGCGCACACTGAAGGCACTGAAGCTTTCTTT,CSVAHTEGTEAFF
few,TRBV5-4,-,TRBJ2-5,TGTGCCAGCAGCTTGCCGGATGAAGAGACCCAGTACTTC,CASSLPDEETQYF
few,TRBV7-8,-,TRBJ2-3,TGTGCCAGCTCCAAGGGGACAGATACGCAGTATTTT,CASSKGTDTQYF
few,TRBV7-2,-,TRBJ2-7,TGTGCCAGCAGCTTATGGCCGGGGACGCACGAGCAGTACTTC,CASSLWPGTHEQYF
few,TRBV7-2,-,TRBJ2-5,TGTGCCAGCAGCCCTAGAGGTCGGGAGACCCAGTACTTC,CASSPRGRETQYF
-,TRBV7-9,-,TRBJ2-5,TGTGCCAGCAGCTTAGGGCCGGCTAGCCGAGGGGAGACCCAGTACTTC,CASSLGPASRGETQYF
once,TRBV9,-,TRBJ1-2,TGTGCCAGCAGCGCACTGGGGGGGACTCCCTATGGCTACACCTTC,CASSALGGTPYGYTF
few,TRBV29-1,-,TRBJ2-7,TGCAGCGTTCGGCAGGGGTTGGCCGAGCAGTACTTC,CSVRQGLAEQYF
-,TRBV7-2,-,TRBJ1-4,TGTGCCAGCAGCCAAGTGGGGGGGCGCGTTGAAAAACTGTTTTTT,CASSQVGGRVEKLFF
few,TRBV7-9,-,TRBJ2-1,TGTGCCAGCAGCCCCGTAATTGGAGGCAATGAGCAGTTCTTC,CASSPVIGGNEQFF
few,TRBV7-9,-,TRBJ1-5,TGTGCCAGCAGCTTAGGGGACCAGCCCCAGCATTTT,CASSLGDQPQHF
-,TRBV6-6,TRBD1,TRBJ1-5,TGTGCCAGCAGTGGGGACAGGGGAGGTCGCGGTCAGCCCCAGCATTTT,CASSGDRGGRGQPQHF
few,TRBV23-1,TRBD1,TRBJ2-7,TGCGCCAGCCCCAAAAAAGGGGACAGGGTGGCCTACGAGCAGTACTTC,CASPKKGDRVAYEQYF
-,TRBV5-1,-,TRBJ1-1,TGCGCCAGCAGCCCAGGACCGGGGAACACTGAAGCTTTCTTT,CASSPGPGNTEAFF
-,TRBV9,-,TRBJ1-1,TGTGCCAGCAGCCGCATGACGGGGAACACTGAAGCTTTCTTT,CASSRMTGNTEAFF
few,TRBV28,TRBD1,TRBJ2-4,TGTGCCAGCAGTTACGGGACAGAGGACGTAAACATTCAGTACTTC,CASSYGTEDVNIQYF
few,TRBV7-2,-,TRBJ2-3,TGTGCCAGCAGCTTAGCGCAAGGCCAGACCACAGATACGCAGTATTTT,CASSLAQGQTTDTQYF
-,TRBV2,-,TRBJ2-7,TGTGCCAGCAGGTTAGGCGGGTCCTACGAGCAGTACTTC,CASRLGGSYEQYF
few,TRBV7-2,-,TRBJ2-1,TGTGCCAGCAGCTCCGGACTCGTGGTATACAATGAGCAGTTCTTC,CASSSGLVVYNEQFF
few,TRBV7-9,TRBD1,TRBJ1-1,TGTGCCAGCAGCCAAACAGGGGTGCGCACTGAAGCTTTCTTT,CASSQTGVRTEAFF
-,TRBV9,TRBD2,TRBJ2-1,TGTGCCAGCAGCGCGGGACTAGCGGGACTCTACAATGAGCAGTTCTTC,CASSAGLAGLYNEQFF
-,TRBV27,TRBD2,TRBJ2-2,TGTGCCAGCAGTCTCAATAGAGGGACTAGCGGGAGTTGGACCGGGGAGCTGTTTTTT,CASSLNRGTSGSWTGELFF
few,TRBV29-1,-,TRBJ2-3,TGCAGCGGGACAGCCACAGATACGCAGTATTTT,CSGTATDTQYF
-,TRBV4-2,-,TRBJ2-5,TGTGCCAGCAGTCCCAGGGGTTCCCTACAAGAGACCCAGTACTTC,CASSPRGSLQETQYF
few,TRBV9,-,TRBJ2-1,TGTGCCAGCAGCGCCTCTAGCCTACTATACAATGAGCAGTTCTTC,CASSASSLLYNEQFF
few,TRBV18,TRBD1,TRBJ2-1,TGTGCCAGCTCACCAGGGACAGGGGCCTCCGGTGAGCAGTTCTTC,CASSPGTGASGEQFF
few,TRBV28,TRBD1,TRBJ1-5,TGTGCCAGCAGCACCGGGACAGGGGGCAATCAGCCCCAGCATTTT,CASSTGTGGNQPQHF
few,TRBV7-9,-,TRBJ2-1,TGTGCCAGCAGCTTAGGGTGGGAAGTTCTTTACAATGAGCAGTTCTTC,CASSLGWEVLYNEQFF
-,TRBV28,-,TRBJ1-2,TGTGCCAGCAGTTTAGGTGGGGCGGAGGGCTATGGCTACACCTTC,CASSLGGAEGYGYTF
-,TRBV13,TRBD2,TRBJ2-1,TGTGCCAGCAGCCCTTACCGGGACTATAATGAGCAGTTCTTC,CASSPYRDYNEQFF
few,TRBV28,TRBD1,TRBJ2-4,TGTGCCAGCAGTCCCCTCCGGGACAGGGGCAGAGTAGAGCTAGCCAAAAACATTCAGTACTTC,CASSPLRDRGRVELAKNIQYF
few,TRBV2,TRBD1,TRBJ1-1,TGTGCCAGCAGGCAGGGGGTTAACACTGAAGCTTTCTTT,CASRQGVNTEAFF
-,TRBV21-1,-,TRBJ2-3,TGTGCCAGCAGCAAAGGACAGGGGGCCAGAACGCTCACAGATACGCAGTATTTT,CASSKGQGARTLTDTQYF
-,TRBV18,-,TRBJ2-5,TGTGCCAGCTCACCAAGACTTGTACAAGAGACCCAGTACTTC,CASSPRLVQETQYF
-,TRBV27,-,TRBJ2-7,TGTGCCAGCAGTTCAATCGGGGCGCAGTACTTC,CASSSIGAQYF
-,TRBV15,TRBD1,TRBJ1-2,TGTGCCACCAGCAGAGAAGGGACAGCCTATGGCTACACCTTC,CATSREGTAYGYTF
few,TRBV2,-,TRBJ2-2,TGTGCCAGCAAGCAGGACTCGAACACCGGGGAGCTGTTTTTT,CASKQDSNTGELFF
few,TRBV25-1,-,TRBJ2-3,TGTGCCAGCAGTGAATTTGCACAAGAGGGGGGGAGGACAGATACGCAGTATTTT,CASSEFAQEGGRTDTQYF
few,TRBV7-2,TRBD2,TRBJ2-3,TGTGCCAGCAGCTTAGACCTAGCGGGAGGAGATACGCAGTATTTT,CASSLDLAGGDTQYF
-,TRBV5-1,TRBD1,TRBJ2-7,TGCGCCAGCAGCTTGGGTCAGGGGGTCCACGAGCAGTACTTC,CASSLGQGVHEQYF
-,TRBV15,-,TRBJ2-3,TGTGCCACCAGCAGAGATCGGCCAGATACGCAGTATTTT,CATSRDRPDTQYF
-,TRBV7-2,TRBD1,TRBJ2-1,TGTGCCAGCAGCTTAGCGTCGGGCGGGACAGGCTGGTTCTTC,CASSLASGGTGWFF
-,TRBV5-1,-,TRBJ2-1,TGCGCCAGCAGCTTGGTGGCGGGAAGCTCCTACAATGAGCAGTTCTTC,CASSLVAGSSYNEQFF
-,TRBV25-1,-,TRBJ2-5,TGTGCCAGCAGCAGGGGAGGGGGACAAGAGACCCAGTACTTC,CASSRGGGQETQYF